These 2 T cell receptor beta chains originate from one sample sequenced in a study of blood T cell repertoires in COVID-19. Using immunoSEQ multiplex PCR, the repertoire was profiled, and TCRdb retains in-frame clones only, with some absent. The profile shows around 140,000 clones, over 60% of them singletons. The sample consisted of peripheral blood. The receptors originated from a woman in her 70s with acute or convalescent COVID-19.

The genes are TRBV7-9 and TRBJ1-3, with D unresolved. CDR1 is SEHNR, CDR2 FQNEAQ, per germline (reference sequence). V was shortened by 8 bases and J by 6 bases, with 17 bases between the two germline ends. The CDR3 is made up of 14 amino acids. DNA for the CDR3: TGTGCCAGCTCCTCGAGGAGGTTTGAAAACACCATATATTTT. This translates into CASSSRRFENTIYF.

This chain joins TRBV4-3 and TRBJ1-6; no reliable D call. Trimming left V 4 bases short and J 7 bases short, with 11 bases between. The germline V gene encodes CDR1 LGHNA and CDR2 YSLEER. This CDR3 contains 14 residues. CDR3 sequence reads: CASSRSWRNSPLHF. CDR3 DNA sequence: TGCGCCAGCAGCCGCTCGTGGAGGAATTCACCCCTCCACTTT.